What follows are 10 T cell receptor beta chains derived from one specimen sequenced in a study of CD8 T cells in Susac syndrome. Reverse transcription of 0.5 to 1 ug RNA used random hexamers. TCRdb re-called the immunoSEQ multiplex PCR reads through MiXCR, storing one row per CDR3 protein. The data show approximately 150,000 distinct CDR3 sequences, approximately 94% seen once. The sequencing sample was made of CD4+ T cells from PBMCs. All receptors come from a human donor with multiple sclerosis.

The chain recombines TRBV5-6 with TRBJ1-1; D is ambiguous. CDR3 length: 13 amino acids. Trimming cost V 1 base and J 2 bases, with 6 bases left between them. Germline V gives CDR1 SGHDT, CDR2 YYEEEE. CDR3 amino acids: CASSLPHNTEAFF. The CDR3 region has the DNA TGTGCCAGCAGCTTGCCACACAACACTGAAGCTTTCTTT. The full variable domain, with the rest looked up from reference TRBV5-6 and TRBJ1-1, is DAGVTQSPTHLIKTRGQQVTLRCSPKSGHDTVSWYQQALGQGPQFIFQYYEEEERQRGNFPDRFSGHQFPNYSSELNVNALLLGDSALYLCASSLPHNTEAFFGQGTRLTVV.

The rearrangement joins TRBV6-5 to TRBJ2-3, with D possibly TRBD1 on 6 matching bases. The CDR3 is 15 residues long. V was clipped by 9 bases and J by 1 base, with 17 bases between them. Germline V gives CDR1 MNHEY, CDR2 SVGAGI. CDR3 coding DNA: TGTGCCAGTATCGATACAGGGTCCGGCACAGATACGCAGTATTTT. Translated: CASIDTGSGTDTQYF.

This chain links TRBV18 with TRBJ1-1, with D hard to call. V was trimmed by 1 base and J by 5 bases, leaving 11 bases between them. CDR1 is KGHSH, CDR2 LQKENI, per germline. This CDR3 is built from 14 residues. The CDR3 sequence is CASSPQVDWTEAFF. The DNA for the CDR3 is TGTGCCAGCTCACCACAGGTAGACTGGACTGAAGCTTTCTTT.

The gene calls are TRBV6-5 and TRBJ2-3; perhaps TRBD1 as D (6 bases). Trimming left V 0 bases short and J 0 bases short, with 16 bases between. Germline assignment: CDR1 MNHEY and CDR2 SVGAGI. CDR3 length: 18 amino acids. The CDR3 DNA is TGTGCCAGCAGTTACTCACCCTACAGGGCGAGCAGCACAGATACGCAGTATTTT. Protein: CASSYSPYRASSTDTQYF.

J is TRBJ2-7 and V is TRBV5-1; D gene unclear. Germline values: CDR1 SGHRS, CDR2 YFSETQ. Trimming pared 3 bases from V and 1 base from J, leaving 11 bases between. The CDR3 has 14 residues. CDR3 in amino acids: CASSSTDISYEQYF. As DNA, the CDR3 is TGCGCCAGCAGCTCTACTGACATTTCCTACGAGCAGTACTTC.

This chain links TRBV25-1 with TRBJ2-1; possibly TRBD2 for D (6 bases). Germline V gene lookup returns CDR1 MGHDK and CDR2 SYGVNS. The CDR3 covers 17 residues. V dropped 7 bases and J dropped 4 bases, with 23 bases sitting between them. CDR3 in amino acids: CASNPPEGLNRYNEQFF. The CDR3 nucleotides read TGTGCCAGCAATCCTCCGGAGGGACTCAACCGATACAATGAGCAGTTCTTC.

V is TRBV6-2 or TRBV6-3 and J is TRBJ2-2, with 14 bases aligning to TRBD2. The CDR3 has 19 residues. V was clipped by 2 bases and J by 2 bases; unmatched bases: 7. CDR1 is MNHEY, CDR2 SVGEGT, per germline. The CDR3 spells CASSYQGLAGAPNTGELFF. The CDR3 DNA is TGTGCCAGCAGTTACCAGGGACTAGCGGGAGCACCCAACACCGGGGAGCTGTTTTTT.

The chain uses TRBV9 and TRBJ1-4, with 7 positions matching TRBD1. The CDR3 contains 15 residues. Germline lookup yields CDR1 SGDLS and CDR2 YYNGEE. J gave up 8 bases and V 0 bases, and 7 bases lay outside the gene matches. CDR3 in amino acids: CASSVGYRGFEKLFF. CDR3 sequence (DNA): TGTGCCAGCAGCGTAGGTTACAGGGGATTCGAAAAACTGTTTTTT.

This chain connects TRBV29-1 to TRBJ2-6; D gene ambiguous. This CDR3 contains 12 residues. Germline V CDR1 and CDR2: SQVTM, ANQGSEA. V lost 4 bases, J lost 4 bases, and 5 bases lay in between. CDR3 sequence (DNA): TGCAGCGTTGTTGAAGGGGCCAACGTCCTGACTTTC. Translation: CSVVEGANVLTF. The entire variable domain, with the rest obtained from reference TRBV29-1 and TRBJ2-6, is as follows: SAVISQKPSRDICQRGTSLTIQCQVDSQVTMMFWYRQQPGQSLTLIATANQGSEATYESGFVIDKFPISRPNLTFSTLTVSNMSPEDSSIYLCSVVEGANVLTFGAGSRLTVL.

The genes are TRBV30 and TRBJ1-1; a weak D match, TRBD1 (5 bases). With 0 bases removed from V and 1 base from J, the gap between germline ends came to 9 bases. This CDR3 spans 14 amino acids. CDR1 is GTSNPN and CDR2 is SVGIG in the germline V gene (reference sequence). In DNA form, the CDR3 reads TGTGCCTGGAGTGTACAGGTCTCGAACACTGAAGCTTTCTTT. This codes for CAWSVQVSNTEAFF.